The subject of this entry is one T cell receptor beta chain. The sample holds a few counts of this clonotype. It lacks a known antigen. No much larger clone is present one base from it, and per-base qualities are unavailable. Receptors were amplified or captured by 5' RACE. Sequencing used an Illumina HiSeq 2500. A second PCR of roughly 6 to 11 cycles was run with a J-beta primer mix and a sample-barcoded 5' primer. A unique molecular identifier was introduced onto each TCR beta cDNA molecule by a template-switch 5' adaptor carrying 12 random nucleotides. Each sample yielded at least 3 million CDR3-containing paired-end reads. First-strand cDNA was synthesized from all RNA with the Mint cDNA synthesis kit, primed by a TRBC-specific oligonucleotide. After uracil-DNA glycosylase treatment, a first 18-cycle PCR used universal primers M1SS and BC2_uni_R on all cDNA. In the authors' own workflow: For normalization, 1 million high-quality reads were randomly selected from each sample, with every read carrying a distinct molecular identifier. Instead of being binned into consensus sequences, reads with shared molecular identifiers were discarded. CDR3 identification, clonotype clustering and error correction used MiTCR with a Q25 quality threshold and the strictest error-elimination algorithm. A nonparametric unseen species model with Euler transformation was used to estimate a lower bound on total TCR beta diversity. In TCRdb, the public reads were trimmed at Q25 with fastp and aligned with MiXCR, with productive beta chains retained. When rows share a CDR3 protein, they turn into one entry using the most common DNA and genes. The V and J calls here are based on TCRdb, not the publication. For this sample there are roughly 790,000 distinct CDR3 sequences; approximately 39% appear just once. The top ten clonotypes cover under 25% of the sample.

The donors were roughly 40 Caucasian individuals from Russia, aged roughly 6 to 90 years, who were systemically healthy. Each donor gave 8 to 10 milliliters of peripheral blood, drawn into EDTA-treated Vacutainer tubes. PBMCs were isolated by Ficoll-Paque density-gradient centrifugation, with at least 6 million obtained per sample. Trizol reagent was used to extract total RNA from the PBMCs, yielding at least 6 micrograms per sample. The percentages of naive CD45RAhigh/CD27high T cells were determined by flow cytometry on a PBMC aliquot from every donor. The data were taken from a study of blood T cells in healthy people across ages (dated by TCRdb to the mid-2010s). About the study as a whole: In model experiments, template switching captured about one uniquely barcoded TCR beta cDNA molecule for every two T cells. The donors were split into four age groups: young (average about 16 years), middle-aged (more than 35), aged (over 55) and long-lived (over 80). The study analyzed two additional independent replicas of 1 million unique cDNA reads from the same blood draw for two donors, one aged 18 to 30 and one aged 80 or older. The study measured age-related changes in TCR beta repertoire diversity using deep sequencing normalized with unique cDNA molecular identifiers. Donors of different ages were randomly distributed across sequencing lanes to avoid experimental bias.

The CDR3 runs 14 amino acids, cysteine and phenylalanine included. Just CDR3 DNA is preserved here, 42 bases in frame from base 1. As encoded in the germline V gene, CDR1 is SGHTA while CDR2 is FQGNSA. Between the V and J ends, shortened by 5 bases and 7 bases respectively, the junction contains 18 bases. Findings and caveats that apply to the study as a whole: Because donor CMV infection status was unknown, age-related changes in expanded clonotypes were potentially confounded. Estimates of total diversity from one million sequenced T cells were regarded as lower bounds and underestimates. As age increased, observed TCR beta diversity per million T cells dropped in a roughly linear way, and a significant reduction was already evident by age about 40. Conclusive comparison of naive and antigen-experienced compartments was prevented by the profiling of bulk unsorted PBMCs. Compared with the aged group, the long-lived group had more naive CD4+ T cells, fewer expanded clones and increased TCR diversity, a pattern suggesting age selection. There was a strong correlation between observed TCR beta diversity and the percentage of naive T cells measured by flow cytometry.

The source is a woman aged 60-70 years in good health. Rearrangement joined TRBV7-2 to TRBJ2-7; the D gene lacks a confident call. Input material: blood. The DNA sequence is TGTGCCAGCAGCATTAGCCTAGTGGTGAATGAGCAGTACTTC. The translation is CASSISLVVNEQYF.